Below are 26 T cell receptor beta chains sequenced from a single sample in a study of CD8 T cells in ankylosing spondylitis. TCRdb re-derived calls from the 5' RACE reads in MiXCR, one entry per CDR3 protein. Seen here are around 340,000 distinct CDR3 sequences, 20% observed once, and the top ten hold around 14%. Input material: blood, either unsorted or a sorted T cell fraction (not recorded which). The origin of the receptors is a male donor with ankylosing spondylitis or in good health (not recorded which).

The CDR3 coding sequence is TGTGCCAGCAGCCTATCCCACTGGGAGACCCAGTACTTC. This sequence encodes CASSLSHWETQYF. The chain uses TRBV27 and TRBJ2-5; D gene unclear. The CDR3 runs 13 residues. Trimming took 6 bases from V and 5 from J, leaving 13 bases between them. Germline-derived CDR1 and CDR2 are MNHEY and SMNVEV (reference sequence).

The rearrangement joins TRBV9 to TRBJ2-1; 10 bases fit TRBD1. The CDR3 has 16 amino acids. V gave up 0 bases and J gave up 3 bases; unmatched junction bases: 3. CDR1 SGDLS and CDR2 YYNGEE come from the germline V gene. The CDR3 loop reads CASSVEGTGDYNEQFF. The CDR3 nucleotides read TGTGCCAGCAGCGTAGAAGGGACAGGGGACTACAATGAGCAGTTCTTC.

The chain has TRBV2 and TRBJ2-1, with 10 bases aligning to TRBD2. This CDR3 comprises 15 residues. The germline CDR1 and CDR2 sequences are SNHLY and FYNNEI. V shed 7 bases, J shed 8 bases, and the junction held 11 bases outside the gene matches. The CDR3 DNA reads TGTGCCAGCAAGACCGGGACTAGCGTCCTAGATGAGCAGTTCTTC. As protein: CASKTGTSVLDEQFF.

The CDR3 loop reads CASSKSGGTDNEQFF. CDR3 in DNA: TGTGCCAGCAGCAAGAGCGGGGGGACTGACAATGAGCAGTTCTTC. The chain uses TRBV6-1 and TRBJ2-1; 9 bases fit TRBD2. V was clipped by 6 bases and J by 5 bases; unmatched bases: 8. This CDR3 comprises 15 residues. Germline loops: CDR1 MNHNS, CDR2 SASEGT.

This clonotype turned up a few times. The rearrangement uses TRBV20-1 and TRBJ1-2; possibly TRBD1 for D (6 bases). Between the trimmed V and J ends, which lost 0 bases and 4 bases, there was a span of 18 bases. CDR3 size: 16 residues. In germline, CDR1 is DFQATT, CDR2 SNEGSKA (reference sequence). DNA for the CDR3: TGCAGTGCTAGAGAACGGGGCAGGGGCCCTCGCTATGGCTACACCTTC. Translating it yields CSARERGRGPRYGYTF.

This clonotype has a count of ten or more. V usage is TRBV12-3 or TRBV12-4 and J usage is TRBJ1-2; no firm D call. The CDR3 extends over 13 amino acids. V was trimmed by 6 bases and J by 2 bases, leaving 10 bases between them. The CDR3 DNA reads as TGTGCCAGCAGCCATACGACGAACTATGGCTACACCTTC. This sequence encodes CASSHTTNYGYTF.

The chain couples TRBV7-9 to TRBJ1-1; D might be TRBD1 (5 bases). The length of the CDR3 is 15 residues. Germline V CDR1 and CDR2: SEHNR, FQNEAQ (reference sequence). The V gene lost 5 bases and the J gene lost 1 base, with 14 bases spanning the gap. In DNA, the CDR3 is TGTGCCAGCAGCGTATCGGACGGGACGAACACTGAAGCTTTCTTT. Encoded protein: CASSVSDGTNTEAFF. Complete variable domain (other parts from reference TRBV7-9 and TRBJ1-1): DTGVSQNPRHKITKRGQNVTFRCDPISEHNRLYWYRQTLGQGPEFLTYFQNEAQLEKSRLLSDRFSAERPKGSFSTLEIQRTEQGDSAMYLCASSVSDGTNTEAFFGQGTRLTVV.

Of note for this clonotype: Sequence at one end of the junction differs from germline and may be a read error. This chain uses TRBV27 with TRBJ2-5; TRBD1 aligns across 9 bases. The germline CDR1 and CDR2 sequences are MNHEY and SMNVEV (reference sequence). The CDR3 is 16 amino acids. The CDR3 sequence is CASKRTGVFSEETQYF. The CDR3 region has the DNA TGTGCCAGCAAACGGACAGGGGTTTTTTCCGAAGAAACCCAGTACTTC.

This sequence joins TRBV11-2 and TRBJ2-5; TRBD2 matches at 10 bases. CDR1 is SGHAT and CDR2 is FQNNGV in the germline V gene. V shed 5 bases, J shed 5 bases, and the junction held 8 bases outside the gene matches. The CDR3 spans 15 residues. This CDR3 is CASSAPGLAWETQYF. As DNA, the CDR3 is TGTGCCAGCAGCGCCCCGGGACTAGCGTGGGAGACCCAGTACTTC.

This clonotype has a handful of counts. A junction end diverges from the germline sequence, so it may reflect a read error. CDR3: CASSSQNTGTGINF. In DNA form, the CDR3 reads TGTGCCAGCAGCTCCCAAAACACCGGGACAGGGATTAATTTT. The V and J genes are TRBV7-9 and TRBJ1-3, with 9 bases aligning to TRBD1. Germline lookup yields CDR1 SEHNR and CDR2 FQNEAQ (reference sequence). The CDR3 covers 14 residues.

V usage is TRBV12-3 or TRBV12-4 and J usage is TRBJ2-5; D is tentatively TRBD1 or TRBD2 (5 bases each). The CDR3 loop spans 14 amino acids. The germline V and J ends were trimmed by 4 bases and 5 bases, with 14 bases remaining between them. CDR3: CASSYIGGEETQYF. The CDR3 nucleotides are TGTGCCAGCAGTTATATTGGGGGTGAGGAGACCCAGTACTTC.

This clonotype has a count of ten or more. The chain uses TRBV12-3 or TRBV12-4 and TRBJ2-7; TRBD1 aligns across 7 bases. V lost 5 bases to trimming and J lost 4 bases; unmatched junction nucleotides: 11. The CDR3 length is 15 residues. CDR3 protein: CASSPTFDREYEQYF. The CDR3 nucleotides are TGTGCCAGCAGTCCAACCTTCGACAGGGAATACGAGCAGTACTTC.

This rearrangement joins TRBV12-3 or TRBV12-4 to TRBJ2-1; 7 nucleotides match TRBD1. The CDR3 runs to 14 residues. V shed 6 bases and J 1 base; nucleotides not matched to a gene: 3. CDR3 sequence: CASRLTGSYNEQFF. The CDR3 region has the DNA TGTGCCAGCAGACTGACAGGGTCCTACAATGAGCAGTTCTTC.

This chain uses TRBV20-1 with TRBJ2-3, with D tentatively TRBD1 (6 bases). The germline V gene has CDR1 DFQATT and CDR2 SNEGSKA (reference sequence). The CDR3 totals 13 residues. Trimming removed 3 bases from V and 4 bases from J, with 11 bases in between. In DNA form, the CDR3 reads TGCAGTGCTAGGACAGGAAACTCAGATACGCAGTATTTT. This gives the protein CSARTGNSDTQYF.

This clonotype was detected only a few times. This chain uses TRBV13 with TRBJ2-3, with D perhaps given as TRBD1 or TRBD2 (5 bases each). The V end was cut by 6 bases, the J end by 9 bases, with 13 bases between. Per the germline V gene, CDR1 is PRHDT and CDR2 is FYEKMQ (reference sequence). The CDR3 consists of 12 residues. The DNA for the CDR3 is TGTGCCAGCAGTTGGGGCTGGGACACGCAGTATTTT. Residues: CASSWGWDTQYF.

This clonotype was counted once. This rearrangement joins TRBV20-1 to TRBJ2-7; tentative D call: TRBD2 (6 bases). CDR3 length equals 13 residues. The V and J ends lost 6 bases and 4 bases respectively, with 16 bases between them. Germline V gives CDR1 DFQATT, CDR2 SNEGSKA (reference sequence). The CDR3: CSARGEPIYEQYF. CDR3 sequence (DNA): TGCAGTGCCCGCGGGGAACCCATTTACGAGCAGTACTTC.

At least ten counts were recorded for this clonotype. This chain joins TRBV12-3 or TRBV12-4 and TRBJ2-3; D gene ambiguous. This CDR3 spans 11 amino acids. Trimming removed 6 bases at V and 0 bases at J, with 1 base between. CDR3 nucleotide sequence: TGTGCCAGCAGGAGCACAGATACGCAGTATTTT. It specifies CASRSTDTQYF.

This clonotype was seen a handful of times. The CDR3 region has the DNA TGTGCCAGCAGCTTGACTTCTCAAACAGATACGCAGTATTTT. Its protein is CASSLTSQTDTQYF. V is TRBV5-6 and J is TRBJ2-3; D is unclear. The CDR3 runs to 14 residues. The germline V gene encodes CDR1 SGHDT and CDR2 YYEEEE. Trimming shortened V by 1 base and J by 3 bases, and 9 bases separated the two germline ends.

DNA for the CDR3: TGTGCCAGCAGTATTCAGGGAACCTACGAGCAGTACTTC. It codes for CASSIQGTYEQYF. The chain employs TRBV12-3 or TRBV12-4 and TRBJ2-7; possible D gene TRBD1, 5 bases. V was cut by 5 bases and J by 2 bases, with 10 bases left in between. The CDR3 is 13 amino acids.

The chain is built from TRBV7-9 and TRBJ2-7, with TRBD1 matching over 8 bases. The germline V gene encodes CDR1 SEHNR and CDR2 FQNEAQ (reference sequence). With 5 bases clipped from V and 5 bases from J, the junction kept 5 bases outside the gene matches. This CDR3 comprises 13 residues. The CDR3 reads CASSPPGQDEQYF. CDR3 coding DNA: TGTGCCAGCAGCCCCCCGGGACAGGACGAGCAGTACTTC.

V gene TRBV28 combines with J gene TRBJ1-1; 11 nucleotides agree with TRBD1. CDR1 and CDR2 from the germline V gene are MDHEN and SYDVKM. The CDR3 spans 14 residues. J lost 5 bases, V lost 6 bases, and 5 bases had no gene match. The CDR3 DNA is TGTGCCAGCAGACGGGGACAGGGGGGAACTGAAGCTTTCTTT. Translation: CASRRGQGGTEAFF.

This clonotype was recorded a few times. This chain uses TRBV10-3 with TRBJ1-1; D is possibly TRBD1 (5 bases). V was cut by 10 bases and J by 1 base, with 10 bases left in between. Per germline, CDR1 ENHRY and CDR2 SYGVKD. This CDR3 comprises 12 residues. The CDR3 spells CATGVGNTEAFF. Written as DNA, the CDR3 is TGTGCCACGGGGGTAGGGAACACTGAAGCTTTCTTT.

This clonotype was observed a few times. The V call is TRBV29-1, the J call TRBJ2-7; D is uncertain. Trimming took 1 base from V and 0 from J, leaving 13 bases between them. The germline V gene has CDR1 SQVTM and CDR2 ANQGSEA. This CDR3 is built from 15 residues. The CDR3 protein is CSVEVPGHYSYEQYF. The CDR3 region has the DNA TGCAGCGTTGAAGTACCAGGTCATTACTCCTACGAGCAGTACTTC.

This sequence joins TRBV7-7 and TRBJ2-2; D unresolved. The CDR3 is 12 residues long. The V gene's germline CDR1 is SSHAT and CDR2 FNYEAQ (reference sequence). V shed 7 bases and J shed 6 bases, with 9 bases lying between them. The CDR3 here is CASTKGSGELFF. DNA for the CDR3: TGTGCCAGCACCAAGGGTTCCGGGGAGCTGTTTTTT.

This chain links TRBV4-1 with TRBJ2-5; 11 positions agree with TRBD2. This CDR3 spans 13 amino acids. The V and J ends lost 6 bases and 4 bases, in that order; junction bases with no gene match: 1. Germline V CDR1 and CDR2: MGHRA, YSYEKL. CDR3 in DNA: TGCGCCAGCAGGCTAGCGGGAGGAGAGACCCAGTACTTC. It is translated as CASRLAGGETQYF.

The V gene is TRBV11-2, the J gene TRBJ2-5; weak D call: TRBD2 (6 bases). The CDR3 loop spans 15 amino acids. The V end lost 1 base, the J end lost 5 bases, and 14 bases lay between the germline ends. Looked up from germline, CDR1 is SGHAT and CDR2 is FQNNGV. The CDR3 DNA sequence: TGTGCCAGCAGCTTAGCGGACTATCAGAGCGAGACCCAGTACTTC. Translating it yields CASSLADYQSETQYF. The whole variable domain, filled in from reference TRBV11-2 and TRBJ2-5, reads EAGVAQSPRYKIIEKRQSVAFWCNPISGHATLYWYQQILGQGPKLLIQFQNNGVVDDSQLPKDRFSAERLKGVDSTLKIQPAKLEDSAVYLCASSLADYQSETQYFGPGTRLLVL.